What follows is one T cell receptor (beta chain) and its context. Its antigen remains unknown. TCRdb keeps only in-frame clones here, not all; method: immunoSEQ multiplex PCR. The profile shows roughly 660,000 clones, 90% of them singletons. This specimen belongs to a study of shared clonotypes between healthy human individuals. Overall study findings and caveats: The represented genetic and exposure-history diversity was limited by the small number of donors. Naive CD4 clonotypes overlapped across a few donors at approximately 5.3%.

Trimming took off 2 bases at V and 4 bases at J, with 11 bases between the two ends. The CDR3 is 14 amino acids. The V gene's germline CDR1 is MNHEY and CDR2 SMNVEV (reference sequence). Sequenced input: memory CD8+ T cells from PBMCs. Subset meaning: CD45RO+ cells pooled with CCR7-negative TemRA cells. The chain combines TRBV27 with TRBJ1-2; D uncertain. The TCR was taken from a man between 18 and 29 years old in good health. Some clones in this sample may be carry-over from other donors' samples. CDR3 DNA: TGTGCCAGCAGTTTAGGCAGTCTCCTCTATGGCTACACCTTC. Translated: CASSLGSLLYGYTF.